This T cell receptor (beta chain) was captured in a study of cytomegalovirus exposure and HLA in healthy donors. Study conclusions and caveats: DRB1 showed the most TCR associations and HLA-C the fewest in a later analysis, as rates varied by HLA locus. Using a false discovery rate of 0.05, a later analysis showed that roughly 16,000 TCR beta sequences were associated with HLA alleles. The study had only CMV serostatus as immune exposure information.

With 60 Vbeta and 13 Jbeta primers, the PCR was carried out. Generated by immunoSEQ multiplex PCR, the TCRdb table keeps only in-frame clones and is missing some. The sample carries around 99,000 clones, more than 75% recorded once. This clone showed up just once. Its target is not known. V lost 0 bases and J lost 1, with 9 bases in between. Germline CDR1 is SEHNR and CDR2 is FQNEAQ (reference sequence). This CDR3 is built from 15 residues. The chain couples TRBV7-9 to TRBJ1-1; D is possibly TRBD1 (5 bases). The TCR sequence derives from a man aged 30 to 45 in good health and CMV-seropositive. The sequenced material came from PBMCs. This CDR3 is CASSLAQGRNTEAFF. The CDR3 region has the DNA TGTGCCAGCAGCTTAGCCCAGGGTCGGAACACTGAAGCTTTCTTT.